Listed here is a single TCR beta chain. These data are taken from a study of patients and donors after allogeneic stem cell transplantation. TCRdb passed the RT-PCR reads through MiXCR, listing each CDR3 protein once. The table lists about 960,000 distinct CDR3 sequences, roughly 17% of them singletons. This CDR3 spans 19 amino acids. Unmatched junction bases numbered 19, after V lost 0 bases and J lost 5 bases. Germline assignment: CDR1 SGHRS and CDR2 YFSETQ. The receptor comes from a human donor who was either an allogeneic HSCT recipient or a stem cell or donor lymphocyte infusion donor (not recorded which). It is not recorded whose cells these are; they may come from a transplant donor. V gene TRBV5-1 combines with J gene TRBJ2-7, with 8 bases aligning to TRBD2. Source material: blood, either unsorted or a sorted T cell fraction (not recorded which). The DNA for the CDR3 is TGCGCCAGCAGCTTGGCGAGGCGGGGGGTCGTGGACAGCGGGGACGAGCAGTACTTC. This encodes CASSLARRGVVDSGDEQYF.